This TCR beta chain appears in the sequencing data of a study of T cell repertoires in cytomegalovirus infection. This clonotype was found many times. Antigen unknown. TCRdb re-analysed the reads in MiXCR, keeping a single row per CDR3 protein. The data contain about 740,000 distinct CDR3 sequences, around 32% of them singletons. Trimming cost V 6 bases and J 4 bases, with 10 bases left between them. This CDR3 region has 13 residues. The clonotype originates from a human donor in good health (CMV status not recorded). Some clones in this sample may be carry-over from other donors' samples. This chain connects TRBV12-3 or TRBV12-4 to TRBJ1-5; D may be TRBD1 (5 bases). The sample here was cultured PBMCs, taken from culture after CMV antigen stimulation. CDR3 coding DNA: TGTGCCAGCAGCCTGACAGAGAATCAGCCCCAGCATTTT. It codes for CASSLTENQPQHF.